This record looks at one T cell receptor beta chain sequence and its context. No cognate antigen has been identified for it. No clone much larger than this one lies a single base away; base qualities are absent. The sample is drawn from a study of blood T cell repertoires in COVID-19 (dated by TCRdb to 2018 to 2020). Study-wide context: Samples covering the acute and convalescent phases of COVID-19 were provided by collaborators in the United States, Italy and Spain. The repertoires were released in a freely available public database intended as a resource for research on the immune response to SARS-CoV-2. The material from the prospective study consisted of cDNA or gDNA derived from T cells, B-cell-depleted T cells, or PBMCs. The sample metadata nearly always contained a de-identified subject ID, COVID-19 status, age in years and sex. Subjects who had been exposed to COVID-19, were actively infected with it, or had recovered from it provided the deeply sampled blood TCRbeta repertoires that made up the dataset. Samples were obtained from the ongoing ImmuneRACE study (first 160 participants) and from 1,254 subjects provided by 6 global collaborators. HLA class I and class II types, where available, came from metadata supplied by the sample provider rather than from assay-based typing.

TCRbeta CDR3 regions were amplified from genomic DNA using the immunoSEQ Assay, a bias-controlled multiplex PCR. In the authors' own workflow: The number of nucleated cells in each sample was estimated from the amplification of reference gene primers within the assay. To quantify the absolute abundance of each unique TCRbeta CDR3 rearrangement, sequence reads were collapsed and filtered. For each sample, productive Simpson clonality was calculated by taking the square root of Simpson's diversity index across productive rearrangements. Entries here come from immuneACCESS through TCRdb and include only in-frame sequences with V and J called. Some clones fail to appear in such tables; in the studies checked, an unresolved V gene covers under half of the shortfall, and the cause of the remainder is unknown. V, J and clone size reflect that table, while D and trimming were determined from the DNA. Recorded for this sample are approximately 15,000 clones; more than 65% of them occurred a single time. Together, the top ten hold about 26% of the sample.

From its cysteine to its phenylalanine, the CDR3 spans 12 amino acids. Solely the CDR3 DNA is kept, with 36 bases framed from the first base. Cut back by 6 bases and 11 bases, the V and J ends lie 13 bases apart. Results the study describes overall, beyond this receptor: The amount of clinical and demographic metadata varied by source and participant and was provided uncurated.

The collaborating institutions used their own protocols to collect whole blood in K2EDTA tubes. For TCRbeta analysis, collaborators shipped samples in one of three forms: frozen whole blood, isolated PBMCs, or DNA extracted from either of those sample types. The source is a human donor in a cohort sampled during active COVID-19. What was sequenced was peripheral blood. The chain is made from TRBV12-3 or TRBV12-4 and TRBJ1-4; TRBD1 is a possible D gene, resting on 6 matching bases. The DNA sequence is as follows: TGTGCCAGCAGCCAAGTCACAGGGAAACTGTTTTTT. This is translated as CASSQVTGKLFF.